This T cell receptor beta chain was documented in a study of blood T cell repertoires in COVID-19. Libraries were prepared by immunoSEQ multiplex PCR; TCRdb keeps only in-frame clonotypes and omits some of them. The table includes nearly 300,000 clones, around 84% detected once. The Seattle site enrolled patients during active infection and followed them longitudinally. Germline CDR1 SGHNT, CDR2 YYREEE (reference sequence). The CDR3 length is 13 residues. With 5 bases removed from V and 2 bases from J, the gap between germline ends came to 10 bases. The specimen sequenced was peripheral blood. This TCR came from a human donor with COVID-19, enrolled during active disease. The donor label of this sample is uncertain. This chain links TRBV5-4 with TRBJ2-5; maybe TRBD1 (6 bases). Written as DNA, the CDR3 is TGTGCCAGCAGTCAGACAGGACAAGAGACCCAGTACTTC. Its translation: CASSQTGQETQYF.